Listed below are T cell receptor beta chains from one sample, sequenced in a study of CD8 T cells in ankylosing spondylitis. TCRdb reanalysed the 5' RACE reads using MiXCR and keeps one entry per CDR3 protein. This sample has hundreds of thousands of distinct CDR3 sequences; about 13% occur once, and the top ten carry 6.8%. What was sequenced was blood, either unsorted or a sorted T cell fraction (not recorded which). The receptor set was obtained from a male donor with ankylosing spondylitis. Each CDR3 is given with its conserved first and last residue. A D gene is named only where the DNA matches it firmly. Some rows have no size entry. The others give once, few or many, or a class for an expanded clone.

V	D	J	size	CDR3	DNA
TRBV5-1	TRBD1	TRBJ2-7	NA	CASSLAWTGGSYEQYF	TGCGCCAGCAGCTTGGCCTGGACAGGGGGGTCCTACGAGCAGTACTTC
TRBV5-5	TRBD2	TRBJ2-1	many	CASSQSGRAPFWNEQFF	TGTGCCAGCAGCCAAAGCGGGAGGGCCCCTTTTTGGAATGAGCAGTTCTTC
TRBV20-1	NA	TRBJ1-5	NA	CSARANRKNYSNQPQHF	TGCAGTGCTAGAGCCAATCGGAAGAATTATAGCAATCAGCCCCAGCATTTT
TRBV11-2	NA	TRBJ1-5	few	CASSPSPGPGGQPQHF	TGTGCCAGCAGCCCCTCTCCGGGGCCGGGCGGACAGCCCCAGCATTTT
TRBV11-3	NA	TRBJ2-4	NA	CASSQARSQNIQYF	TGTGCCAGCAGCCAGGCCAGGTCCCAAAACATTCAGTACTTC
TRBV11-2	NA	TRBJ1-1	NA	CASRGTLRTEAFF	TGTGCCAGCAGGGGCACCCTGAGAACTGAAGCTTTCTTT
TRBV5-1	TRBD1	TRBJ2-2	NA	CASSLTGARTGELFF	TGCGCCAGCAGCTTGACAGGGGCGCGCACCGGGGAGCTGTTTTTT
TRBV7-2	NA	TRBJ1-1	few	CASSLSDSRAFF	TGTGCCAGCAGCTTAAGCGACTCCCGGGCTTTCTTT
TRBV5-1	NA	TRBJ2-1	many	CASSLVAIYNEQFF	TGCGCCAGCAGCTTGGTGGCGATCTACAATGAGCAGTTCTTC
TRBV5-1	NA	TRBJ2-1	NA	CASSLLRTPIGNEQFF	TGCGCCAGCAGCTTGTTGAGGACACCGATAGGCAATGAGCAGTTCTTC
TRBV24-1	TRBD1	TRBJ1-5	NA	CATSDADGTDYSNQPQHF	TGTGCCACCAGTGATGCGGACGGGACAGATTATAGCAATCAGCCCCAGCATTTT
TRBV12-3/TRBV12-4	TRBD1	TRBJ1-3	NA	CASRTDRGRGNTIYF	TGTGCCAGCAGGACGGACAGGGGTCGCGGAAACACCATATATTTT
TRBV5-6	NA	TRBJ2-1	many	CASSLPPGHGNEQFF	TGTGCCAGCAGCTTGCCCCCCGGGCACGGGAATGAGCAGTTCTTC
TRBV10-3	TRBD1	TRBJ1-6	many	CAISTQAGQGIDSPLHF	TGTGCCATCAGTACCCAAGCGGGACAGGGGATAGATTCACCCCTCCACTTT
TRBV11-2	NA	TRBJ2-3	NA	CASSLGTWGETTDTQYF	TGTGCCAGCAGCTTAGGGACTTGGGGGGAGACCACAGATACGCAGTATTTT
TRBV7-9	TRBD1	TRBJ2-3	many	CASSFEGTGILSTQYF	TGTGCCAGCAGCTTCGAGGGGACAGGGATTTTAAGTACGCAGTATTTT
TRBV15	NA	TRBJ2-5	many	CATSRRTAGEETQYF	TGTGCCACCAGCAGAAGGACGGCAGGAGAAGAGACCCAGTACTTC
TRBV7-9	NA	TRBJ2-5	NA	CASSHGANVETQYF	TGTGCCAGCAGCCACGGGGCGAATGTCGAGACCCAGTACTTC
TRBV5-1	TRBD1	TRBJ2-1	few	CASSMGQGTYNEQFF	TGCGCCAGCAGCATGGGACAGGGGACCTACAATGAGCAGTTCTTC
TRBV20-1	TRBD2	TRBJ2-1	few	CSASGSRELSYNEQFF	TGCAGTGCTAGTGGGTCGCGGGAGCTATCCTACAATGAGCAGTTCTTC
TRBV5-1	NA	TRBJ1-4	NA	CASSKDGNEKLFF	TGCGCCAGCAGCAAAGACGGGAATGAAAAACTGTTTTTT
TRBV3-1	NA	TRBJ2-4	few	CASSQGSGAKNIQYF	TGTGCCAGCAGCCAGGGTTCGGGAGCCAAAAACATTCAGTACTTC
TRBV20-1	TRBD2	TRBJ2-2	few	CSVKLAEYTGELFF	TGCAGTGTAAAGCTAGCGGAGTACACCGGGGAGCTGTTTTTT
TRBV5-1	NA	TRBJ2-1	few	CASSLEEAEDNEQFF	TGCGCCAGCAGCTTGGAGGAAGCGGAGGATAATGAGCAGTTCTTC
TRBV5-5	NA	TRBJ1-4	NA	CASSTGLDEKLFF	TGTGCCAGCAGCACGGGACTTGACGAAAAACTGTTTTTT
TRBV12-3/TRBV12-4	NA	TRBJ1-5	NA	CASSVGPRNQPQHF	TGTGCCAGCAGTGTGGGACCGCGCAATCAGCCCCAGCATTTT
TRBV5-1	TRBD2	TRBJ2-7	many	CASSVAGGSYEQYF	TGCGCCAGCAGCGTAGCGGGAGGGTCCTACGAGCAGTACTTC
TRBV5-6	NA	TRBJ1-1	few	CASSSGDTEAFF	TGTGCCAGCAGTTCAGGGGACACTGAAGCTTTCTTT
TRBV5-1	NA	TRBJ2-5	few	CASSLDRVWETQYF	TGCGCCAGCAGCTTGGATCGGGTTTGGGAGACCCAGTACTTC
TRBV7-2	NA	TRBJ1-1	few	CASSSGAGNTEAFF	TGTGCCAGCAGCAGCGGGGCCGGTAACACTGAAGCTTTCTTT
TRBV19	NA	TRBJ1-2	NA	CASQRQGSNYGYTF	TGTGCCAGCCAGCGACAAGGGTCGAACTATGGCTACACCTTC
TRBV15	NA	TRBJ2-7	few	CATSRDRDYEQYF	TGTGCCACCAGCAGAGATCGGGACTACGAGCAGTACTTC
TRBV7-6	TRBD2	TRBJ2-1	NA	CASSPGTSGRSSSYNEQFF	TGTGCCAGCAGCCCCGGGACTAGCGGGAGGAGCAGCTCCTACAATGAGCAGTTCTTC
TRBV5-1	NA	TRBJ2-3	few	CASSVTGLDTQYF	TGCGCCAGCAGCGTTACAGGGTTGGATACGCAGTATTTT
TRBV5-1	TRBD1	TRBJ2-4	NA	CASSYGTGSDIQYF	TGCGCCAGCAGCTACGGGACAGGGTCGGACATTCAGTACTTC
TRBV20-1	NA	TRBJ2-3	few	CSARDRGFGTDTQYF	TGCAGTGCTAGAGATCGAGGGTTCGGCACAGATACGCAGTATTTT
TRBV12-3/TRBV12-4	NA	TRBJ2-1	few	CASSTRGLQGEQFF	TGTGCCAGCAGTACCCGGGGGCTGCAGGGTGAGCAGTTCTTC
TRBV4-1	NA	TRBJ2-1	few	CASSQEWGHWGAF	TGCGCCAGCAGCCAAGAATGGGGGCATTGGGGTGCCTTC
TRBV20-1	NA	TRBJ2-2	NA	CSARRLLGTGELFF	TGCAGTGCCCGGAGGCTGTTGGGCACCGGGGAGCTGTTTTTT
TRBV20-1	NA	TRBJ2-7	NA	CSAIPLDSYEQYF	TGCAGTGCTATCCCACTAGACTCCTACGAGCAGTACTTC
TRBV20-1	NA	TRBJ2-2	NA	CSARKRRNTGELFF	TGCAGTGCCAGGAAGCGGAGGAACACCGGGGAGCTGTTTTTT
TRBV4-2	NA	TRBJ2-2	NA	CASSQIDRNTGELFF	TGTGCCAGCAGCCAAATCGACAGAAACACCGGGGAGCTGTTTTTT
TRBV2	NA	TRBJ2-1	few	CASSPATSYNEQFF	TGTGCCAGCAGTCCTGCCACCTCCTACAATGAGCAGTTCTTC
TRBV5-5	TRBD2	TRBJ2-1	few	CASSKPSGTSSYNEQFF	TGTGCCAGCAGCAAACCTAGCGGGACGAGCTCCTACAATGAGCAGTTCTTC
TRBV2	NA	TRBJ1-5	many	CASRRDSNQPQHF	TGTGCCAGCAGAAGGGATAGCAATCAGCCCCAGCATTTT
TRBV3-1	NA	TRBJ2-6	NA	CASSSVGWAGANVLTF	TGTGCCAGCAGCTCGGTAGGCTGGGCTGGGGCCAACGTCCTGACTTTC
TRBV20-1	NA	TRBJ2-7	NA	CSAGTNDLDWGVSVTYEQYF	TGCAGTGCTGGAACCAATGACCTGGACTGGGGGGTCAGCGTAACCTACGAGCAGTACTTC
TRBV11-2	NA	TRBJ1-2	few	CASSIVTYGYTF	TGTGCCAGCAGCATAGTGACCTATGGCTACACCTTC
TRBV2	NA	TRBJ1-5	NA	CASSLLLATHQPQHF	TGTGCCAGCAGTCTCCTACTCGCGACCCATCAGCCCCAGCATTTT
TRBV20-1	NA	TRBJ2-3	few	CSAPRTQGADTQYF	TGCAGTGCTCCTAGAACTCAAGGGGCAGATACGCAGTATTTT
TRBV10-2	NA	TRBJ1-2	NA	CASRPTGVTNYGYTF	TGCGCCAGCAGACCAACAGGCGTTACTAACTATGGCTACACCTTC
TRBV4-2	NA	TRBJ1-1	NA	CASSQVYRENTEAFF	TGTGCCAGCAGCCAAGTGTACAGAGAGAACACTGAAGCTTTCTTT
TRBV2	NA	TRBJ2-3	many	CASRRGGGPGDTQYF	TGTGCCAGCAGACGCGGTGGGGGGCCTGGAGATACGCAGTATTTT
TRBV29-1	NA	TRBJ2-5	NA	CSVGWAGGETQYF	TGCAGCGTCGGGTGGGCAGGTGGGGAGACCCAGTACTTC
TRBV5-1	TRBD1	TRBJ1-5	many	CASSPGQGAQPQHF	TGCGCCAGCAGCCCCGGACAGGGTGCTCAGCCCCAGCATTTT
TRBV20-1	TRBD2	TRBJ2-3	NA	CSAEIAGAGADTQYF	TGCAGTGCTGAAATAGCGGGAGCCGGGGCAGATACGCAGTATTTT
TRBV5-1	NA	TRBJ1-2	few	CASSRTRRDIGDGYTF	TGCGCCAGCAGCCGCACACGGCGGGACATCGGTGATGGCTACACCTTC